Below, 24 T cell receptor beta chains from the same sample are listed, as sequenced in a study of T-cell memory formation after mild COVID-19. One entry per CDR3 protein results from TCRdb running MiXCR on the 5' RACE reads. The sample holds tens of thousands of distinct CDR3 sequences, less than 8% seen once. Sequenced sample: PBMCs or a T cell subset sorted from them (not recorded which). These receptors all come from an adult who had mild COVID-19 (a few samples of this study predate the infection). Cell type and time point are not known.

The rearrangement joins TRBV21-1 to TRBJ1-5; the table's D gene call, TRBD1, was not cross checked with the DNA. TRBV21-1 has pseudogene status. The CDR3 has 17 residues. This CDR3 reads CASSAGSWDSCNQPQHF. The CDR3 bases are TGTGCCAGCAGCGCGGGCAGCTGGGACAGCTGCAATCAGCCCCAGCATTTT.

The genes are TRBV6-5 and TRBJ1-5; no reliable D call. The CDR3 loop spans 15 amino acids. Trimming left V 2 bases short and J 1 base short, with 9 bases between. The germline gives CDR1 MNHEY, CDR2 SVGAGI. CDR3 coding DNA: TGTGCCAGCAGTTACAACCACAGAAGCAATCAGCCCCAGCATTTT. Amino acids: CASSYNHRSNQPQHF.

This clonotype was seen repeatedly, ten times or more. The chain combines TRBV7-2 with TRBJ2-1; 9 positions agree with TRBD2. This CDR3 contains 16 residues. Looked up from germline, CDR1 is SGHTA and CDR2 is FQGNSA. The V and J ends lost 5 bases and 0 bases, in that order; junction bases with no gene match: 5. The CDR3 loop is CASSLSGRDSYNEQFF. CDR3 bases: TGTGCCAGCAGCCTTAGCGGGAGAGACTCCTACAATGAGCAGTTCTTC. Full variable domain (missing parts from reference TRBV7-2 and TRBJ2-1): GAGVSQSPSNKVTEKGKDVELRCDPISGHTALYWYRQSLGQGLEFLIYFQGNSAPDKSGLPSDRFSAERTGGSVSTLTIQRTQQEDSAVYLCASSLSGRDSYNEQFFGPGTRLTVL.

This clonotype was detected many times. The chain is built from TRBV7-3 and TRBJ2-3; tentatively, D is TRBD1 or TRBD2 (5 bases each). CDR1 is SGHTA and CDR2 is FQGTGA in the germline V gene. The CDR3 has 15 residues. Deletions cut 5 bases from V and 4 bases from J, with 16 bases between. CDR3 amino acids: CASSTHGTPPDTQYF. CDR3 sequence (DNA): TGTGCCAGCAGCACCCACGGGACCCCGCCAGATACGCAGTATTTT.

This clonotype showed up many times. The CDR3 DNA is TGTGCCAGCAGCAAGAGCGGGAGTTCTTACAATGAGCAGTTCTTC. Amino acids: CASSKSGSSYNEQFF. The chain carries TRBV5-6 and TRBJ2-1, with TRBD2 matching 8 bases. The germline CDR1 and CDR2 sequences are SGHDT and YYEEEE. V lost 4 bases and J lost 4; bases outside the gene matches: 7. CDR3 size: 15 residues.

This clonotype was recorded a few times. The chain has TRBV24-1 and TRBJ2-3; 9 nucleotides agree with TRBD1. The V gene's germline CDR1 is KGHDR and CDR2 SFDVKD. V trimming: 3 bases; J trimming: 5 bases; junction bases outside the gene matches: 5. The CDR3 extends over 15 amino acids. The CDR3 DNA reads TGTGCCACCAGTGATCCCGGACAGGGGCGAGATACGCAGTATTTT. This gives the protein CATSDPGQGRDTQYF.

This clonotype came up many times. The chain combines TRBV4-2 with TRBJ1-1, with D perhaps matching TRBD1 (6 bases). V gave up 0 bases and J gave up 3 bases, with 20 bases separating them. CDR3 length: 18 residues. Per the germline V gene, CDR1 is LGHNA and CDR2 is YNFKEQ. CDR3 residues: CASSQEVYGGLSHTEAFF. The CDR3 nucleotides read TGTGCCAGCAGCCAAGAAGTCTATGGGGGGCTTAGTCACACTGAAGCTTTCTTT.

The genes are TRBV7-9 and TRBJ1-3, with D perhaps matching TRBD1 (5 bases). This CDR3 is 14 amino acids long. CDR1 SEHNR and CDR2 FQNEAQ come from the germline V gene (reference sequence). The V end was cut by 10 bases, the J end by 0 bases, with 13 bases between. Here the CDR3 reads CATRGTVSGNTIYF. The CDR3 coding sequence is TGTGCCACCCGCGGGACGGTCTCTGGAAACACCATATATTTT.

This clonotype was found many times. The chain uses TRBV7-3 and TRBJ2-2; 9 bases align to TRBD1. This CDR3 region has 16 residues. The germline gives CDR1 SGHTA, CDR2 FQGTGA. Trimming cost V 2 bases and J 5 bases; bases outside gene matches: 6. The CDR3 nucleotides are TGTGCCAGCAGCTTATCGAGGGGGACAGGGACCGGGGAGCTGTTTTTT. Translation: CASSLSRGTGTGELFF.

This clonotype was detected a few times. The V gene is TRBV12-3 or TRBV12-4, the J gene TRBJ1-2, with D perhaps TRBD1 (5 bases). The CDR3 sequence is 13 residues long. V lost 6 bases, J lost 6 bases, and 14 bases lay in between. The CDR3 is CASSNTGANGYTF. As DNA, the CDR3 is TGTGCCAGCAGCAATACCGGGGCCAATGGCTACACCTTC.

This clonotype occurred a few times. This chain joins TRBV5-1 and TRBJ2-7; 12 bases are a match to TRBD1. The CDR3 is 14 amino acids. Trimming removed 6 bases from V and 4 bases from J; junction bases left unmatched: 5. CDR1 is SGHRS and CDR2 is YFSETQ in the germline V gene. The CDR3: CASNRDRGRYEQYF. The CDR3 DNA is TGCGCCAGCAACCGGGACAGGGGGCGATACGAGCAGTACTTC. Combining the CDR3 with reference TRBV5-1 and TRBJ2-7 gives the whole variable domain KAGVTQTPRYLIKTRGQQVTLSCSPISGHRSVSWYQQTPGQGLQFLFEYFSETQRNKGNFPGRFSGRQFSNSRSEMNVSTLELGDSALYLCASNRDRGRYEQYFGPGTRLTVT.

Only a few counts were recorded for this clonotype. This sequence joins TRBV2 and TRBJ2-1, with D perhaps TRBD1 (6 bases). The V and J ends lost 6 bases and 5 bases respectively, with 11 bases between them. CDR3 length: 13 residues. Germline V gives CDR1 SNHLY, CDR2 FYNNEI. DNA for the CDR3: TGTGCCAGCAGCAGGAACAGGGACAATGAGCAGTTCTTC. It yields the protein CASSRNRDNEQFF.

The chain links TRBV5-5 to TRBJ1-1, with 8 positions matching TRBD1. Trimming removed 0 bases from V and 10 bases from J; junction bases left unmatched: 2. From germline, CDR1 is SGHKS and CDR2 YYEKEE (reference sequence). There are 12 residues in the CDR3. The CDR3 region is CASSLDRGSAFF. The CDR3 DNA reads TGTGCCAGCAGCTTGGACAGGGGGTCAGCTTTCTTT.

This clonotype was detected many times. This chain uses TRBV15 with TRBJ1-4, with D uncertain. CDR3 length equals 15 residues. V lost 0 bases and J 8 bases, leaving 13 bases between the germline ends. The germline V gene encodes CDR1 LNHNV and CDR2 YYDKDF (reference sequence). CDR3 protein: CATSRDRTGSEKLFF. CDR3 nucleotides: TGTGCCACCAGCAGAGACAGAACGGGTTCGGAAAAACTGTTTTTT.

This clonotype was recorded many times. This chain links TRBV2 with TRBJ2-5; D is ambiguous. CDR3 length equals 14 residues. Germline V gene sequence: CDR1 SNHLY, CDR2 FYNNEI. V was shortened by 6 bases and J by 0 bases, with 11 bases between the two germline ends. CDR3 in DNA: TGTGCCAGCAGCCGTAGGACGGACCAAGAGACCCAGTACTTC. Its protein is CASSRRTDQETQYF.

This clonotype was seen a few times. The chain joins TRBV6-8 to TRBJ2-7; D is undetermined. Germline V gene data show CDR1 as MNHGY and CDR2 as SAAAGT. Trimming cost V 0 bases and J 2 bases, with 20 bases left between them. This CDR3 has 18 residues. CDR3 region: CASSYSSQEPPCTYEQYF. The DNA for the CDR3 is TGTGCCAGCAGTTACTCGAGTCAAGAGCCCCCCTGCACCTACGAGCAGTACTTC.

This clonotype was picked up many times. V gene TRBV20-1 combines with J gene TRBJ2-1; 8 bases are shared with TRBD2. CDR1 is DFQATT and CDR2 is SNEGSKA in the germline V gene (reference sequence). V was clipped by 1 base and J by 7 bases; unmatched bases: 12. The CDR3 runs 16 residues. The CDR3 DNA is TGCAGTGCTAGAGCCCTCAGTAGCGGGGCGGGGAATGAGCAGTTCTTC. Residues: CSARALSSGAGNEQFF.

This clonotype was observed at least ten times. This sequence joins TRBV6-6 and TRBJ1-1; a weak D match, TRBD1 (5 bases). Trimming removed 4 bases at V and 2 bases at J, with 11 bases between. The germline V gene encodes CDR1 MNHNY and CDR2 SVGAGI (reference sequence). This CDR3 has 14 residues. The CDR3 bases are TGTGCCAGCAGTTCCCTGACAGCCAACACTGAAGCTTTCTTT. This codes for CASSSLTANTEAFF.

This clonotype was detected only a few times. J is TRBJ2-7 and V is TRBV30; 10 positions match TRBD1. Germline loops: CDR1 GTSNPN, CDR2 SVGIG (reference sequence). The V segment lost 3 bases and the J segment 2 bases; nucleotides outside the gene matches: 7. This CDR3 is built from 15 residues. This CDR3 reads CAWSFRGQGPYEQYF. In DNA form, the CDR3 reads TGTGCCTGGAGCTTTCGGGGACAGGGGCCCTACGAGCAGTACTTC.

This clonotype was observed many times. V and J are TRBV12-3 or TRBV12-4 and TRBJ1-3, with D perhaps matching TRBD1 (6 bases). This CDR3 contains 17 residues. Trimming took off 3 bases at V and 3 bases at J, with 18 bases between the two ends. The DNA for the CDR3 is TGTGCCAGCAGTTTTGGCTCCCGAGGGGGGCGTGGAAACACCATATATTTT. Translating it yields CASSFGSRGGRGNTIYF.

At least ten counts were recorded for this clonotype. J is TRBJ2-5 and V is TRBV11-3; D is ambiguous. Trimming took off 1 base at V and 5 bases at J, with 14 bases between the two ends. The CDR3 totals 15 residues. Germline assignment: CDR1 SGHNT and CDR2 YENEEA. CDR3 coding DNA: TGTGCCAGCAGCTTAGCGTCCAAATTGGAGGAGACCCAGTACTTC. Protein product: CASSLASKLEETQYF.

Ten or more counts support this clonotype. The chain combines TRBV12-3 or TRBV12-4 with TRBJ2-2; D possibly corresponds to TRBD2 (6 bases). The CDR3 has 16 residues. With 5 bases removed from V and 8 bases from J, the gap between germline ends came to 21 bases. CDR3 region: CASSPIPTLAGGELFF. The CDR3, as DNA: TGTGCCAGCAGTCCGATTCCGACTCTGGCGGGGGGGGAGCTGTTTTTT.

There are many counts of this clonotype. The chain links TRBV24-1 to TRBJ2-2; tentatively, D is TRBD1 (6 bases). CDR1 KGHDR and CDR2 SFDVKD come from the germline V gene. Trimming stripped 4 bases from V and 4 bases from J, with 9 bases between. This CDR3 contains 14 residues. This CDR3 reads CATSETGSTGELFF. The CDR3, as DNA: TGTGCCACCAGTGAAACAGGGTCCACCGGGGAGCTGTTTTTT.

There are many counts of this clonotype. The chain joins TRBV18 to TRBJ1-2; a weak D match, TRBD1 (5 bases). Trimming took 3 bases from V and 4 from J, leaving 9 bases between them. This CDR3 contains 13 residues. Germline CDR1 and CDR2: KGHSH and LQKENI. The CDR3 DNA sequence: TGTGCCAGCTCACCCCCCAGGGCCTATGGCTACACCTTC. Its protein is CASSPPRAYGYTF. Together with reference TRBV18 and TRBJ1-2, the CDR3 gives the full variable domain: NAGVMQNPRHLVRRRGQEARLRCSPMKGHSHVYWYRQLPEEGLKFMVYLQKENIIDESGMPKERFSAEFPKEGPSILRIQQVVRGDSAAYFCASSPPRAYGYTFGSGTRLTVV.